Sequencing of this TCR beta chain was carried out in a study of blood T cell repertoires in COVID-19 (dated by TCRdb to the early 2020s). Regarding the research as a whole: Samples covering the acute and convalescent phases of COVID-19 were provided by collaborators in the United States, Italy and Spain. A freely available public database, intended as a resource for researchers studying the immune response to SARS-CoV-2, is where the repertoires were released. The material from the prospective study consisted of cDNA or gDNA derived from T cells, B-cell-depleted T cells, or PBMCs. Samples were obtained from the ongoing ImmuneRACE study (first 160 participants) and from 1,254 subjects provided by 6 global collaborators. Where available, HLA class I and class II types were taken from metadata supplied by the sample provider and were not determined by assay-based typing. A de-identified subject ID, COVID-19 status, age in years and sex were almost always included in the sample metadata. Subjects who had been exposed to COVID-19, were actively infected with it, or had recovered from it provided the deeply sampled blood TCRbeta repertoires that made up the dataset.

TCRbeta CDR3 regions were amplified from genomic DNA using the immunoSEQ Assay, a bias-controlled multiplex PCR. On the study's bioinformatics: The number of nucleated cells in each sample was estimated from the amplification of reference gene primers within the assay. To quantify the absolute abundance of each unique TCRbeta CDR3 rearrangement, sequence reads were collapsed and filtered. For each sample, productive Simpson clonality was calculated as the square root of Simpson's diversity index across productive rearrangements. Entries here come from immuneACCESS through TCRdb and include only in-frame sequences with V and J called. Some clones fail to appear in such tables; in the studies checked, an unresolved V gene covers under half of the shortfall, and the cause of the remainder is unknown. V and J calls and clone size follow that table, whereas D and trimming were derived from the DNA. In all, the sample holds approximately 150,000 clones, and about 90% of those were seen once. In total, the top ten clones hold roughly 1.2% of the sample.

The CDR3, from cysteine to phenylalanine, totals 18 residues. Only the CDR3 portion is preserved as DNA: 54 bases, with reading frame beginning at the first base. Deletion took 4 bases off V and 3 bases off J, with a span of 24 bases between the germline ends. The germline V gene encodes CDR1 LNHDA and CDR2 SQIVND (reference sequence). Enrolling through a virtual design, the prospective study's participants ranged in age from roughly 18 to 95 years and lived across about two dozen United States geographic areas. To assign participants to cohorts, the prospective study relied on clinical history that participants themselves reported in a screening survey and a study questionnaire. Mobile phlebotomists in the prospective study collected whole blood, serum and a nasopharyngeal or oropharyngeal swab from every participant. Over an approximately 2-month period, participants in the prospective study had the option of providing additional blood draws and questionnaires. Blood samples from the prospective study were shipped frozen or at room temperature prior to DNA extraction.

Overall study results and their limits: Clinical and demographic metadata were provided uncurated, with the amount varying by source and participant.

To note about this clone: No antigen is known for it. No quality values exist for individual bases; no much larger clone is one base distant.

This chain is built from TRBV19 and TRBJ1-2; TRBD1 is a weak D gene call, 5 bases matching. The sample taken for sequencing was PBMCs or T cells enriched from blood (not recorded which). This clonotype was obtained from a human donor with acute COVID-19. The donor label of this sample is uncertain. The CDR3 protein is CASSNLPWQGPIDYGYTF. The sequenced DNA: TGTGCCAGTAGTAATCTCCCTTGGCAGGGCCCGATTGACTATGGCTACACCTTC.